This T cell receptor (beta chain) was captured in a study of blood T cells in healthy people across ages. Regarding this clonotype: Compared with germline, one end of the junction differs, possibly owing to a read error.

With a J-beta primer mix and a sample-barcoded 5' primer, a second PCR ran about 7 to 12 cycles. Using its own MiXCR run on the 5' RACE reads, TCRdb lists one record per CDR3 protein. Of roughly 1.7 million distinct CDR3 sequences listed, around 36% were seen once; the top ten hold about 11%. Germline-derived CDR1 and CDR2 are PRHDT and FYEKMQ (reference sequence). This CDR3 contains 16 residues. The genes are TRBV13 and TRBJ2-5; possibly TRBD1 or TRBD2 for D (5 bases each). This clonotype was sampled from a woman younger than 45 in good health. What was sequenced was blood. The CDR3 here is CAGSLAEGSSQETQYF. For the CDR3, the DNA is TGTGCCGGCAGCTTAGCCGAGGGGTCATCCCAAGAGACCCAGTACTTC.